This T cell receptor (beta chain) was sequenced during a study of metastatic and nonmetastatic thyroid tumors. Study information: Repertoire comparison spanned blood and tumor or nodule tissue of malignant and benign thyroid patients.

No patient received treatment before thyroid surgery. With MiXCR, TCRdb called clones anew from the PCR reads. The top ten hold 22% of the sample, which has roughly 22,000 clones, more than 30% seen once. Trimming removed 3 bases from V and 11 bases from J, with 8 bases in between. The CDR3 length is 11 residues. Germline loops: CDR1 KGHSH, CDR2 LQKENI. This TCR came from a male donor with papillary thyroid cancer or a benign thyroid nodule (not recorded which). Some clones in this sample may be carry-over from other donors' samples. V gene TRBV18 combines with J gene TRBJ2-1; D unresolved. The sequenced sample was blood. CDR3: CASSPRLQQFF. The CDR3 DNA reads TGTGCCAGCTCACCCCGACTCCAGCAGTTCTTC.